This T cell receptor (beta chain) derives from a study of beta chain features in type 1 diabetes. Note on this clone: What it recognizes is unknown.

Every isolated RNA sample was fully reverse transcribed, so sequencing captured expressed TCRB transcripts. Profiled with immunoSEQ multiplex PCR; TCRdb holds only in-frame clones, not every one. The sample carries hundreds of thousands of clones, roughly 12% recorded once. The germline V gene has CDR1 MNHEY and CDR2 SVGAGI. The CDR3 is 13 residues long. The germline V and J ends were trimmed by 0 bases and 6 bases, with 9 bases remaining between them. Study-wide results and caveats: TCRB CDR3s from Type 1 diabetes patients were moderately but significantly shorter in all four CD4+ subsets.

Via CD45RO/CCR7/CD25/CD127/CD95/CD27, cells of the CD4+ naive, central memory, regulatory and stem cell-like memory subsets were sorted. V gene TRBV6-5 combines with J gene TRBJ2-7; D remains unclear. The clonotype comes from a man between 18 and 29 years old in good health. What was sequenced was naive CD4+ T cells from blood. The CDR3 protein is CASSYSVIGEQYF. The CDR3 DNA is TGTGCCAGCAGTTACTCCGTAATCGGCGAGCAGTACTTC.